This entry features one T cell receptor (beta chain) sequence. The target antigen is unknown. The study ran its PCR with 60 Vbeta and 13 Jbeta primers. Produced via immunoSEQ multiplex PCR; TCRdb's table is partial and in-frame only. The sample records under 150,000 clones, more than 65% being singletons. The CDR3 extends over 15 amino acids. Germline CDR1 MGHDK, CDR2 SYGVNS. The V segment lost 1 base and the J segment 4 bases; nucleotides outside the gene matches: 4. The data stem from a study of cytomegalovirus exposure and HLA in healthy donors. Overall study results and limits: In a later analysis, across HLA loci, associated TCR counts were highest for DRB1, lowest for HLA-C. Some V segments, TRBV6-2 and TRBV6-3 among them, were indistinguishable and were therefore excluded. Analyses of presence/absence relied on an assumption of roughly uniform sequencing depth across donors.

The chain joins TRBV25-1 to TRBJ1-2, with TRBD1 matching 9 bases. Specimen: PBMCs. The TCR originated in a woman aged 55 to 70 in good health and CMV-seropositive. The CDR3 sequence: CASSEFRTGAYGYTF. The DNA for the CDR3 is TGTGCCAGCAGTGAATTCCGGACAGGGGCCTATGGCTACACCTTC.